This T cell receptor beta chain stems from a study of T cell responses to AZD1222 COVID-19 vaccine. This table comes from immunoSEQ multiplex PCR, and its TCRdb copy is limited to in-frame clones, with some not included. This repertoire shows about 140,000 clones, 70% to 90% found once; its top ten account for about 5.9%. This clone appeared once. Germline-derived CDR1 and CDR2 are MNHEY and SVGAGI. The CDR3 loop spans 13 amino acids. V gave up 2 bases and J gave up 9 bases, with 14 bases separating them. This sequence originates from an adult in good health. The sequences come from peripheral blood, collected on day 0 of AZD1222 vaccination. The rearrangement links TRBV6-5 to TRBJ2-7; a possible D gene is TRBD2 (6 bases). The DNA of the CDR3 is TGTGCCAGCAGTTACGGGGTGGCGGGGTTGCAGTACTTC. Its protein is CASSYGVAGLQYF.